The 31 T cell receptor beta chains below come from one sample, sequenced in a study of molecular identifiers for immune sequencing clone quantification. TCRdb re-derived calls from the PCR reads in MiXCR, one entry per CDR3 protein. This sample has under 800,000 distinct CDR3 sequences, with about 25% found just once. Sequencing used naive CD8+ T cells from blood, with Jurkat cell RNA spiked in. Subset defined: FACS-sorted CD8+CD4-CCR7+CD45RA+ naive T cells. The receptors derive from a human donor in good health. Some libraries in this study had Jurkat cell RNA spiked in.

The sample holds many counts of this clonotype. The chain couples TRBV12-3 or TRBV12-4 to TRBJ2-3; 9 bases match TRBD2. J was trimmed by 0 bases and V by 6 bases; bases with no gene match: 16. The CDR3 runs 19 residues. The CDR3 DNA is TGTGCCAGCAGCCCTTCCCCTGCGGCGGGGGGGCGCAGCACAGATACGCAGTATTTT. This sequence encodes CASSPSPAAGGRSTDTQYF.

There are a few counts of this clonotype. The chain recombines TRBV7-6 with TRBJ2-1; 9 bases are shared with TRBD2. V lost 6 bases and J lost 4; bases outside the gene matches: 7. CDR3 length: 15 amino acids. Germline V lookup: CDR1 SGHVS, CDR2 FNYEAQ. The CDR3 protein is CASRSTSGDYNEQFF. The CDR3 coding sequence is TGTGCCAGCAGGTCGACTAGCGGAGATTACAATGAGCAGTTCTTC. Combining the CDR3 with reference TRBV7-6 and TRBJ2-1 gives the whole variable domain GAGVSQSPRYKVTKRGQDVALRCDPISGHVSLYWYRQALGQGPEFLTYFNYEAQQDKSGLPNDRFSAERPEGSISTLTIQRTEQRDSAMYRCASRSTSGDYNEQFFGPGTRLTVL.

This clonotype was observed at least ten times. The genes are TRBV14 and TRBJ1-1; possibly TRBD1 for D (5 bases). The CDR3 is 14 residues long. CDR1 SGHDN and CDR2 FVKESK come from the germline V gene. V lost 1 base and J 2 bases, leaving 8 bases between the germline ends. As DNA, the CDR3 is TGTGCCAGCAGCCAAGTCAGGGCTAACACTGAAGCTTTCTTT. Its translation is CASSQVRANTEAFF.

This clonotype has just one count. An end of the junction does not agree with germline; a read error may underlie this. The rearrangement links TRBV7-7 to TRBJ2-3; 8 bases match TRBD2. Per the germline V gene, CDR1 is SSHAT and CDR2 is FNYEAQ (reference sequence). The CDR3 loop spans 15 amino acids. CDR3 protein: CASSYSGASTDTHYF. CDR3 bases: TGTGCTAGCAGCTATAGCGGGGCTAGCACAGATACGCACTATTTT.

Notes on this clonotype: A much larger clone lies one base from this, so it may be a read error. The rearrangement joins TRBV7-3 to TRBJ2-1; D unclear. In germline, CDR1 is SGHTA, CDR2 FQGTGA. V lost 3 bases to trimming and J lost 10 bases, with 19 bases between them. The CDR3 consists of 15 residues. In nucleotides, the CDR3 is TGTGCCAGCAGCTTCCCGGACGGTATCACCTACGAGCAGTTCTTC. This gives the protein CASSFPDGITYEQFF.

This clonotype has only a few counts. The chain couples TRBV5-1 to TRBJ1-1, with D unclear. Germline V gene data show CDR1 as SGHRS and CDR2 as YFSETQ. The CDR3 length is 16 residues. V lost 0 bases, J lost 0 bases, and 12 bases lay in between. The CDR3 protein is CASSLDVRKMNTEAFF. The CDR3 coding sequence is TGCGCCAGCAGCTTGGATGTTCGGAAAATGAACACTGAAGCTTTCTTT.

Note on this clonotype: A much bigger clone sits one base away, suggesting this may be a read error. The chain employs TRBV6-5 and TRBJ2-5; weak D call: TRBD1 (6 bases). CDR1 and CDR2 from the germline V gene are MNHEY and SVGAGI. Trimming left V 5 bases short and J 4 bases short, with 14 bases between. This CDR3 spans 14 amino acids. The CDR3 DNA reads TGTGCCAGCAGTGAGGGGGAGTTGAGAGAGACCCAGTACTTC. It yields the protein CASSEGELRETQYF.

V usage is TRBV2 and J usage is TRBJ2-1; a weak D match, TRBD2 (6 bases). V lost 5 bases and J lost 5, with 13 bases in between. Germline CDR1 and CDR2: SNHLY and FYNNEI. This CDR3 region has 14 residues. The CDR3 spells CASSLRGLDNEQFF. Here the CDR3 DNA reads TGTGCCAGCAGTCTACGGGGGTTGGACAATGAGCAGTTCTTC.

With regard to this clonotype: A much larger clonotype is one base distant, so this may be a read error. This chain connects TRBV7-9 to TRBJ1-1; weak D call: TRBD1 (5 bases). The CDR3 loop spans 17 amino acids. V was trimmed by 10 bases and J by 4 bases, leaving 28 bases between them. The V gene's germline CDR1 is SEHNR and CDR2 FQNEAQ (reference sequence). The CDR3 bases are TGTGCCATCATCAATGGGCGGCGGGGCTCCGTCGGCACTGAAGCTTTCTTT. Protein sequence: CAIINGRRGSVGTEAFF.

This clonotype was seen just once. This may be a read error, as it is one base from a much larger clone. The gene calls are TRBV7-6 and TRBJ2-6, with 10 bases aligning to TRBD1. The CDR3 loop spans 16 amino acids. The V gene's germline CDR1 is SGHVS and CDR2 FNYEAQ. Here the CDR3 DNA reads TGTGCCAGCAGCTCGACGACAGGGACAGGGGCCAACGTCCTGGCTTTC. Translation: CASSSTTGTGANVLAF.

The chain employs TRBV7-9 and TRBJ1-3; no clear D gene. Trimming stripped 1 base from V and 0 bases from J, with 19 bases between. The germline V gene has CDR1 SEHNR and CDR2 FQNEAQ (reference sequence). This CDR3 is 19 amino acids long. The CDR3 nucleotides are TGTGCCAGCAGCTTAGAGCAGCTCATGCGGGAACTCTCTGGAAACACCATATATTTT. Its protein is CASSLEQLMRELSGNTIYF.

This clonotype was counted only a few times. CDR3 loop: CASNMWASRETNTEAFF. DNA for the CDR3: TGTGCCAGCAACATGTGGGCCAGTCGGGAAACGAACACTGAAGCTTTCTTT. The gene calls are TRBV11-2 and TRBJ1-1; D is ambiguous. CDR1 is SGHAT and CDR2 is FQNNGV in the germline V gene. CDR3 length equals 17 residues. The germline V and J ends were trimmed by 7 bases and 1 base, with 22 bases remaining between them.

In regard to this clonotype: One end of the junction varies from germline; a read error may be responsible. V is TRBV7-9 and J is TRBJ2-2; 9 nucleotides agree with TRBD2. The CDR3 extends over 17 amino acids. Germline assignment: CDR1 SEHNR and CDR2 FQNEAQ (reference sequence). Here the CDR3 reads CASSLPDSGGYTGELSF. CDR3 coding DNA: TGTGCCAGCAGCTTACCCGATAGCGGGGGATACACCGGGGAGCTGTCTTTT.

Of note for this clonotype: The junction differs from germline at one of its ends, possibly a read error. The CDR3 loop reads CASSQDLRGYERYF. As DNA, the CDR3 is TGCGCCAGCAGCCAAGATCTCAGGGGCTACGAGCGGTACTTC. The gene calls are TRBV4-1 and TRBJ2-7, with D possibly matching TRBD1 (6 bases). Germline V CDR1 and CDR2: MGHRA, YSYEKL. The CDR3 has 14 amino acids.

This clonotype was observed a few times. The chain joins TRBV20-1 to TRBJ2-5; 9 bases are shared with TRBD2. Germline V lookup: CDR1 DFQATT, CDR2 SNEGSKA (reference sequence). The V segment lost 0 bases and the J segment 5 bases; nucleotides outside the gene matches: 7. This CDR3 contains 15 residues. DNA for the CDR3: TGCAGTGCTAGAGAGTCATGGACTAGCGTTGAGACCCAGTACTTC. Translating it yields CSARESWTSVETQYF.

This clonotype was found many times. V is TRBV29-1 and J is TRBJ2-7; 8 nucleotides agree with TRBD1. The CDR3 contains 12 residues. Germline V CDR1 and CDR2: SQVTM, ANQGSEA. V shed 6 bases and J 5 bases; nucleotides not matched to a gene: 6. The CDR3 region has the DNA TGCAGCGTCCGATCAGGGGGCCACGAGCAGTACTTC. Protein product: CSVRSGGHEQYF.

Regarding this clonotype: A much larger clone differs by one base, so this may be a read error. The chain combines TRBV6-5 with TRBJ2-7; perhaps TRBD1 as D (5 bases). Trimming removed 5 bases at V and 6 bases at J, with 14 bases between. Looked up from germline, CDR1 is MNHEY and CDR2 is SVGAGI. The CDR3 contains 13 residues. CDR3 amino acids: CASSHSYGAEQYF. The DNA of the CDR3 is TGTGCCAGCAGTCATAGTTATGGGGCCGAGCAGTACTTC.

As regards this clonotype: A much larger clone lies a single base off, so this may be a read error. The CDR3 DNA reads TGCAGTGCTGGCGAACCGGGACCGGGTTTTTTAGATACGCAGTATTTT. The encoded protein is CSAGEPGPGFLDTQYF. The chain uses TRBV20-1 and TRBJ2-3; D could derive from TRBD1 or TRBD2 (5 bases each). Germline CDR1 DFQATT, CDR2 SNEGSKA (reference sequence). Deletions cut 5 bases from V and 5 bases from J, with 23 bases between. The CDR3 is 16 amino acids.

This clonotype was picked up many times. This chain links TRBV12-5 with TRBJ2-3, with D possibly TRBD2 on 5 matching bases. Trimming took off 6 bases at V and 0 bases at J, with 13 bases between the two ends. CDR3 size: 15 residues. CDR1 and CDR2 (germline): LGHNT, FRNRAP. The CDR3 loop reads CASGLGSSSTDTQYF. Written as DNA, the CDR3 is TGTGCTAGTGGCCTGGGGAGCAGTAGCACAGATACGCAGTATTTT.

This clonotype turned up a few times. This chain links TRBV27 with TRBJ1-1; 9 bases map to TRBD1. J was trimmed by 4 bases and V by 6 bases; bases with no gene match: 3. The germline V gene has CDR1 MNHEY and CDR2 SMNVEV (reference sequence). CDR3 length: 13 residues. The CDR3 region has the DNA TGTGCCAGCAGAGGGGACAGGGCCACTGAAGCTTTCTTT. It translates to CASRGDRATEAFF.

This clonotype was observed at least ten times. The CDR3 protein is CASSIWTGGNQPQHF. The CDR3 coding sequence is TGTGCCAGCAGCATTTGGACAGGGGGGAATCAGCCCCAGCATTTT. The chain employs TRBV5-4 and TRBJ1-5; 10 positions match TRBD1. This CDR3 is 15 amino acids long. V trimming: 4 bases; J trimming: 4 bases; junction bases outside the gene matches: 5. Germline assignment: CDR1 SGHNT and CDR2 YYREEE (reference sequence).

This clonotype was observed a handful of times. The chain combines TRBV12-3 or TRBV12-4 with TRBJ1-1; D gene uncertain. The CDR3 has 13 amino acids. Trimming pared 1 base from V and 5 bases from J, leaving 8 bases between. The chain's CDR3 is CASSLVRVTEAFF. The CDR3 region has the DNA TGTGCCAGCAGTTTAGTTAGAGTTACTGAAGCTTTCTTT.

The J gene is TRBJ2-6, the V gene TRBV9, with D hard to call. Germline assignment: CDR1 SGDLS and CDR2 YYNGEE. There are 16 residues in the CDR3. With 3 bases removed from V and 4 bases from J, the gap between germline ends came to 14 bases. CDR3 in amino acids: CASSAGGVDGANVLTF. CDR3 DNA: TGTGCCAGCAGCGCCGGTGGGGTGGACGGGGCCAACGTCCTGACTTTC.

The chain recombines TRBV11-2 with TRBJ2-7; 7 bases fit TRBD1. V lost 1 base, J lost 2 bases, and 5 bases stayed unmatched. CDR1 is SGHAT, CDR2 FQNNGV, per germline. The CDR3 has 15 residues. CDR3 DNA: TGTGCCAGCAGCTTAGTGGGGACAGCTGCCTACGAGCAGTACTTC. Amino acid sequence: CASSLVGTAAYEQYF.

To note about this clonotype: Its ends do not fully match the called genes, so a read error is possible. The chain recombines TRBV19 with TRBJ2-5; a weak D match, TRBD2 (7 bases). The CDR3 has 16 amino acids. In germline, CDR1 is LNHDA, CDR2 SQIVND (reference sequence). The CDR3 bases are TGTGCCAGTAGTGCCTCGTCACGGGGGGCGCAGGGGACCCAGTGCTTC. Translating it yields CASSASSRGAQGTQCF.

This clonotype was counted many times. This chain uses TRBV5-1 with TRBJ2-5; 7 bases are a match to TRBD1. Per germline, CDR1 SGHRS and CDR2 YFSETQ. V shed 3 bases, J shed 1 base, and the junction held 21 bases outside the gene matches. This CDR3 is built from 20 residues. CDR3 nucleotides: TGCGCCAGCAGCTATCTGATCAAATCGACAGGGCGATTCTCCCAAGAGACCCAGTACTTC. Translated, it gives CASSYLIKSTGRFSQETQYF.

This clonotype was recorded many times. V is TRBV20-1 and J is TRBJ2-4, with D unresolved. The CDR3 has 14 amino acids. The V end was cut by 0 bases, the J end by 5 bases, with 11 bases between. Germline CDR1 reads DFQATT; CDR2 reads SNEGSKA (reference sequence). The CDR3 spells CSARDYSLENIQYF. The DNA for the CDR3 is TGCAGTGCTAGAGATTACTCTCTCGAAAACATTCAGTACTTC.

In regard to this clonotype: A much larger clone differs from this one at a single base, so this may be a read error. The chain uses TRBV11-2 and TRBJ2-3; D call uncertain. The CDR3 is made up of 14 amino acids. Trimming took off 3 bases at V and 4 bases at J, with 11 bases between the two ends. Germline CDR1 and CDR2: SGHAT and FQNNGV. CDR3 in amino acids: CASSFTNPPDTQYF. CDR3 coding DNA: TGTGCCAGCAGCTTTACTAACCCCCCAGATACGCAGTATTTT.

In DNA, the CDR3 is TGTGCCAGTAGTTCCGGGACAGGGTTCGAAAAACTGTTTTTT. Protein: CASSSGTGFEKLFF. The chain employs TRBV19 and TRBJ1-4, with 9 bases matching TRBD1. The CDR3 is 14 residues long. V trimming: 5 bases; J trimming: 8 bases; junction bases outside the gene matches: 6. Germline V lookup: CDR1 LNHDA, CDR2 SQIVND (reference sequence).

Points on this clonotype: As the CDR3 is not closed by the conserved phenylalanine or tryptophan, this likely results from a read error. The chain employs TRBV12-3 or TRBV12-4 and TRBJ2-3; 10 bases map to TRBD2. V gave up 5 bases and J gave up 4 bases; unmatched junction bases: 6. The CDR3 loop spans 15 amino acids. The CDR3 here is CASSQTSGKSDTQYL. In DNA, the CDR3 is TGTGCCAGCAGTCAAACTAGCGGGAAGTCAGATACGCAGTATCTT.

This clonotype was seen only once. The rearrangement joins TRBV30 to TRBJ2-3, with D hard to call. V lost 2 bases and J 0 bases, leaving 12 bases between the germline ends. The CDR3 consists of 15 residues. The germline gives CDR1 GTSNPN, CDR2 SVGIG (reference sequence). The CDR3 is CAWSYTRGSTDTQYF. DNA for the CDR3: TGTGCCTGGAGTTATACTCGCGGAAGCACAGATACGCAGTATTTT.